The following is a TCR beta chain sequence with its context. Its antigen is not known. This specimen comes from a study of beta chain features in type 1 diabetes. All of the isolated RNA was reverse transcribed, so expressed TCRB transcripts were sequenced. Profiled with immunoSEQ multiplex PCR; TCRdb holds only in-frame clones, not every one. The table includes some 350,000 clones, approximately 13% detected once. Study-level results: Significant though moderate, a shortening of TCRB CDR3s appeared in all four CD4+ subsets of Type 1 diabetes patients.

The V end was cut by 5 bases, the J end by 4 bases, with 15 bases between. Germline loops: CDR1 SGHAT, CDR2 FQNNGV. The CDR3 sequence is 15 residues long. The chain has TRBV11-2 and TRBJ2-1; tentative D call: TRBD2 (6 bases). Sequenced material: naive CD4+ T cells from blood. This TCR was sampled from a woman in her late teens or twenties with type 1 diabetes. The CDR3 spells CASSHSGLFYNEQFF. For the CDR3, the DNA is TGTGCCAGCAGCCATAGCGGATTGTTTTACAATGAGCAGTTCTTC.